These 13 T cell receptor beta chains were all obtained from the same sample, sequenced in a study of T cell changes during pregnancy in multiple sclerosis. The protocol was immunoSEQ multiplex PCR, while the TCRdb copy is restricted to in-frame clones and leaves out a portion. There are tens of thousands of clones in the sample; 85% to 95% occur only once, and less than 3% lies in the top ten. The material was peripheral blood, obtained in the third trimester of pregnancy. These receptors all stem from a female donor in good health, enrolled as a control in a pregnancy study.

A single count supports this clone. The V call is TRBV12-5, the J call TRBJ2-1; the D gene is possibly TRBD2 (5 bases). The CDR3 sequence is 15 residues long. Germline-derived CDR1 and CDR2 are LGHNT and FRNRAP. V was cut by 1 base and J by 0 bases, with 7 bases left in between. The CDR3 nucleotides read TGTGCTAGTGGTTTGGGTGGGAGCTCCTACAATGAGCAGTTCTTC. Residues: CASGLGGSSYNEQFF.

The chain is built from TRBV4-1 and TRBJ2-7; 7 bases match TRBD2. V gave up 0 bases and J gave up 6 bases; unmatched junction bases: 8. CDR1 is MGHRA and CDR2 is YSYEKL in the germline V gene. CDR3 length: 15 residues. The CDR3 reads CASSQDRGSVTEQYF. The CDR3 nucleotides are TGCGCCAGCAGCCAAGACCGCGGGAGTGTAACCGAGCAGTACTTC.

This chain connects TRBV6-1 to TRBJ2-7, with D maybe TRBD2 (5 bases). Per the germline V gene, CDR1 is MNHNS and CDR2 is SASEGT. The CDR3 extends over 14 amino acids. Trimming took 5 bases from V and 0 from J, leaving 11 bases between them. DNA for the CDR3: TGTGCCAGCAGTTCCCGTCGGGGCTCCTACGAGCAGTACTTC. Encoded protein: CASSSRRGSYEQYF.

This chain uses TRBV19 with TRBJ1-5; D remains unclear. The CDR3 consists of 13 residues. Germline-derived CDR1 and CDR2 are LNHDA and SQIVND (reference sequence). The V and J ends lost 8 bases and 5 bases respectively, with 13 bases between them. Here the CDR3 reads CASSDGLHQPQHF. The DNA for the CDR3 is TGTGCCAGTTCGGACGGACTACATCAGCCCCAGCATTTT.

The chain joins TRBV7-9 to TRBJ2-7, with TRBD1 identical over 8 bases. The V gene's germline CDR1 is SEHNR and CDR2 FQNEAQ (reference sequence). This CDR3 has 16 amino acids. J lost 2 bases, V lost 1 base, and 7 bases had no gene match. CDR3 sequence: CASSLERTGKAYEQYF. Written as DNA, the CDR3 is TGTGCCAGCAGCTTAGAGCGGACAGGGAAGGCCTACGAGCAGTACTTC.

The CDR3 nucleotides read TGTGCCAGCAGTAGGGGGACTAGCGGCACAGATACGCAGTATTTT. It encodes CASSRGTSGTDTQYF. The V and J genes are TRBV27 and TRBJ2-3; TRBD2 agrees at 10 bases. The CDR3 length is 15 residues. The V gene's germline CDR1 is MNHEY and CDR2 SMNVEV (reference sequence). Losses at the gene ends were 5 bases for V and 1 base for J; bases not matched to a gene: 3.

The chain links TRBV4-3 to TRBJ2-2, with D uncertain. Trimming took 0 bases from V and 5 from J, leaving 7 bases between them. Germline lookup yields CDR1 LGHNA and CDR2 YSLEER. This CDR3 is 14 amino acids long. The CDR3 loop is CASSQDLRTGELFF. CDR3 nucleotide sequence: TGCGCCAGCAGCCAAGATCTGAGGACCGGGGAGCTGTTTTTT.

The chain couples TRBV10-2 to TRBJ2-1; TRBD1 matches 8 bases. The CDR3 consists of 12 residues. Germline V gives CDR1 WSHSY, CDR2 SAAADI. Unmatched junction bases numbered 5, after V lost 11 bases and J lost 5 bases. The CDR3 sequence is CAPKTGDNEQFF. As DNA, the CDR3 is TGCGCCCCCAAGACAGGGGACAATGAGCAGTTCTTC.

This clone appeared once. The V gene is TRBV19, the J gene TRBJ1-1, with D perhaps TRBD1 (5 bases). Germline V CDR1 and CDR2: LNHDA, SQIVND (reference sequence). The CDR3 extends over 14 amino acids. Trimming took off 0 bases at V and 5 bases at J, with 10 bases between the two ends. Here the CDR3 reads CASSIEGVRTEAFF. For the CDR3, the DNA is TGTGCCAGTAGTATAGAAGGGGTTAGGACTGAAGCTTTCTTT.

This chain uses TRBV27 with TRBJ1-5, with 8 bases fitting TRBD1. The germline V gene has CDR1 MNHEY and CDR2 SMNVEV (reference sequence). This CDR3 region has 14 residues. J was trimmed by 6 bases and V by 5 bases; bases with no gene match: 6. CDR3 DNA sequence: TGTGCCAGCAGTCCCCAGGGGGCAAGTCAGCCCCAGCATTTT. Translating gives CASSPQGASQPQHF.

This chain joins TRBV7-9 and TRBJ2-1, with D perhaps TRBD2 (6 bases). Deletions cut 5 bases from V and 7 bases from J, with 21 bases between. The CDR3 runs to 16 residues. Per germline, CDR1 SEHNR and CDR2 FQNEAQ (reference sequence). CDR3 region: CASSIGTSPSENEQFF. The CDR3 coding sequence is TGTGCCAGCAGCATTGGAACTAGCCCCTCAGAGAATGAGCAGTTCTTC.

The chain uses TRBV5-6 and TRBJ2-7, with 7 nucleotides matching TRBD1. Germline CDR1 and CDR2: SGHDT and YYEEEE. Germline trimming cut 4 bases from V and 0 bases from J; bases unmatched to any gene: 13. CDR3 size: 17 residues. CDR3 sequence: CASSGQGVIPLSYEQYF. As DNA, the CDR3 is TGTGCCAGCAGCGGGCAGGGGGTGATCCCCCTCTCCTACGAGCAGTACTTC.

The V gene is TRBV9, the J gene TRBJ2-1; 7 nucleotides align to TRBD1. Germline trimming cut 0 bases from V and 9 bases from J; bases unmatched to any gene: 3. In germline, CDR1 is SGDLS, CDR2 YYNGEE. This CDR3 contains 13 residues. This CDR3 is CASSVEGGGEQFF. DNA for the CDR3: TGTGCCAGCAGCGTAGAAGGGGGCGGTGAGCAGTTCTTC.